What follows are 26 T cell receptor beta chains derived from one specimen sequenced in a study of tumor-infiltrating lymphocytes in localized non-small cell lung cancer. TCRdb's table, derived via immunoSEQ multiplex PCR, lists solely in-frame clones and lacks some. The table has approximately 14,000 clones, around 81% seen once. The sample consisted of lung tumor tissue. Receptor source: a human donor with non-small cell lung cancer.

The chain combines TRBV18 with TRBJ2-7, with D possibly matching TRBD2 (6 bases). Trimming shortened V by 3 bases and J by 6 bases, and 9 bases separated the two germline ends. This CDR3 region has 12 residues. CDR1 KGHSH and CDR2 LQKENI come from the germline V gene. The CDR3: CASSPGGAEQYF. As DNA, the CDR3 is TGTGCCAGCTCACCGGGCGGGGCCGAGCAGTACTTC. Variable domain in full (rest from reference TRBV18 and TRBJ2-7): NAGVMQNPRHLVRRRGQEARLRCSPMKGHSHVYWYRQLPEEGLKFMVYLQKENIIDESGMPKERFSAEFPKEGPSILRIQQVVRGDSAAYFCASSPGGAEQYFGPGTRLTVT.

In its sample, this clone was seen a few times. The rearrangement joins TRBV29-1 to TRBJ2-1, with TRBD2 identical over 9 bases. Trimming took 4 bases from V and 9 from J; bases not matched to a gene: 16. CDR3 length: 16 amino acids. Germline lookup yields CDR1 SQVTM and CDR2 ANQGSEA. CDR3 bases: TGCAGCGTTGGGGGACCGGGACTAGCTACCTTCGGTGAGCAGTTCTTC. This encodes CSVGGPGLATFGEQFF.

The rearrangement joins TRBV10-3 to TRBJ2-3; 10 bases map to TRBD1. Germline CDR1 and CDR2: ENHRY and SYGVKD. CDR3 length: 16 amino acids. With 3 bases clipped from V and 1 base from J, the junction kept 4 bases outside the gene matches. CDR3 DNA: TGTGCCATCAGTGAAGGGACAGGGGTGGGCACAGATACGCAGTATTTT. This gives the protein CAISEGTGVGTDTQYF.

CDR3 region: CASAQTHRGNTIYF. The CDR3 nucleotides are TGCGCCAGCGCTCAAACCCATCGTGGAAACACCATATATTTT. The gene calls are TRBV5-1 and TRBJ1-3, with D unresolved. V lost 7 bases and J lost 3, with 14 bases in between. The CDR3 has 14 amino acids. Per the germline V gene, CDR1 is SGHRS and CDR2 is YFSETQ.

This chain links TRBV11-3 with TRBJ1-2; possible D gene TRBD1, 6 bases. Germline V gene sequence: CDR1 SGHNT, CDR2 YENEEA. V was shortened by 5 bases and J by 4 bases, with 17 bases between the two germline ends. The CDR3 consists of 15 residues. In DNA form, the CDR3 reads TGTGCCAGCAGCAGTTCCCAGGGGCTCAGCTATGGCTACACCTTC. Translation: CASSSSQGLSYGYTF.

The chain uses TRBV27 and TRBJ1-5; no definite D call. Trimming pared 4 bases from V and 2 bases from J, leaving 12 bases between. Looked up from germline, CDR1 is MNHEY and CDR2 is SMNVEV (reference sequence). This CDR3 contains 15 residues. In DNA, the CDR3 is TGTGCCAGCAGTTACGACTCGTTCGGCAATCAGCCCCAGCATTTT. This translates into CASSYDSFGNQPQHF.

This sequence joins TRBV19 and TRBJ2-7, with no clear D. Germline-derived CDR1 and CDR2 are LNHDA and SQIVND (reference sequence). V was cut by 4 bases and J by 7 bases, with 8 bases left in between. The CDR3 extends over 11 amino acids. As DNA, the CDR3 is TGTGCCAGTAGTACTTCGACAGAGCAGTACTTC. Translation: CASSTSTEQYF.

The rearrangement joins TRBV7-8 to TRBJ1-1; D is unresolved. This CDR3 contains 13 residues. The germline V gene has CDR1 SGHVS and CDR2 FQNEAQ. V was clipped by 2 bases and J by 1 base, with 5 bases between them. The CDR3 DNA is TGTGCCAGCAGCTTATCCGGGAACACTGAAGCTTTCTTT. Its translation: CASSLSGNTEAFF.

V is TRBV2 and J is TRBJ1-3, with D possibly TRBD1 on 5 matching bases. The germline V gene has CDR1 SNHLY and CDR2 FYNNEI. The CDR3 loop spans 15 amino acids. The V and J ends lost 2 bases and 0 bases respectively, with 8 bases between them. The CDR3 reads CASSERDLSGNTIYF. The CDR3 DNA is TGTGCCAGCAGTGAAAGGGACCTCTCTGGAAACACCATATATTTT.

In its sample, this clone was seen once. The J gene is TRBJ1-1, the V gene TRBV10-1, with D uncertain. Per the germline V gene, CDR1 is WNHNN and CDR2 is SYGVQD (reference sequence). This CDR3 has 15 residues. V gave up 0 bases and J gave up 6 bases, with 14 bases separating them. The CDR3 spells CASSESGRIKAEAFF. CDR3 DNA sequence: TGCGCCAGCAGTGAGTCTGGCCGGATAAAGGCTGAAGCTTTCTTT.

This chain uses TRBV7-9 with TRBJ2-6, with no clear D. CDR3 length equals 14 residues. The V end was cut by 5 bases, the J end by 0 bases, with 5 bases between. Germline V gene lookup returns CDR1 SEHNR and CDR2 FQNEAQ (reference sequence). CDR3 in amino acids: CASSLGSGANVLTF. The CDR3 DNA sequence: TGTGCCAGCAGCCTCGGCTCTGGGGCCAACGTCCTGACTTTC.

There are a few counts of this clone. The chain links TRBV28 to TRBJ1-2; no firm D call. Per the germline V gene, CDR1 is MDHEN and CDR2 is SYDVKM. Between the trimmed V and J ends, which lost 6 bases and 8 bases, there was a span of 13 bases. The CDR3 totals 12 residues. The CDR3 protein is CASRSDARGYTF. DNA of the CDR3: TGTGCCAGCAGATCGGACGCGAGGGGCTACACCTTC.

This rearrangement joins TRBV10-3 to TRBJ1-5; D uncertain. With 4 bases removed from V and 7 bases from J, the gap between germline ends came to 17 bases. The CDR3 totals 15 residues. CDR1 and CDR2 from the germline V gene are ENHRY and SYGVKD. CDR3 sequence: CAISGAGKAGQPQHF. CDR3 coding DNA: TGTGCCATCAGTGGAGCGGGTAAGGCAGGCCAGCCCCAGCATTTT.

The J gene is TRBJ2-2, the V gene TRBV19; D is ambiguous. There are 17 residues in the CDR3. Germline CDR1 reads LNHDA; CDR2 reads SQIVND (reference sequence). V lost 3 bases to trimming and J lost 0 bases, with 14 bases between them. The CDR3 DNA reads TGTGCCAGTAGTATCAGTTCAAGGGCCGCGAACACCGGGGAGCTGTTTTTT. It translates to CASSISSRAANTGELFF. The variable domain in full, with the rest retrieved from reference TRBV19 and TRBJ2-2, is DGGITQSPKYLFRKEGQNVTLSCEQNLNHDAMYWYRQDPGQGLRLIYYSQIVNDFQKGDIAEGYSVSREKKESFPLTVTSAQKNPTAFYLCASSISSRAANTGELFFGEGSRLTVL.

This sequence joins TRBV7-2 and TRBJ2-3, with TRBD2 matching 7 bases. The ends lost 3 bases at V and 0 bases at J; junction bases unmatched: 0. CDR3 length equals 14 residues. Germline assignment: CDR1 SGHTA and CDR2 FQGNSA. CDR3 sequence: CASSLGLSTDTQYF. The CDR3 DNA sequence: TGTGCCAGCAGCTTGGGACTAAGCACAGATACGCAGTATTTT.

This sequence joins TRBV4-1 and TRBJ2-7, with TRBD2 matching 8 bases. This CDR3 comprises 18 residues. V dropped 4 bases and J dropped 3; count of bases not matched to a gene: 17. The V gene's germline CDR1 is MGHRA and CDR2 YSYEKL. The CDR3 here is CASSPLETIAGIYYEQYF. The CDR3 nucleotides read TGCGCCAGCAGCCCTCTAGAAACTATAGCGGGAATTTACTACGAGCAGTACTTC.

This chain joins TRBV6-1 and TRBJ1-2, with 8 bases that match TRBD1. CDR1 and CDR2 from the germline V gene are MNHNS and SASEGT. The CDR3 extends over 13 amino acids. The V segment lost 11 bases and the J segment 8 bases; nucleotides outside the gene matches: 13. CDR3 DNA sequence: TGTGCCGGTCGGGGACAGGCCCTAGGGGGCTACACCTTC. Translating it yields CAGRGQALGGYTF.

The CDR3 DNA reads as TGTGCCAGCCGCGGGGGTAAAGAGACCCAGTACTTC. It specifies CASRGGKETQYF. This chain joins TRBV7-8 and TRBJ2-5; TRBD2 matches 7 bases. With V trimmed by 8 bases and J by 3 bases, 3 bases remained unmatched. CDR3 length: 12 residues. Germline V gene sequence: CDR1 SGHVS, CDR2 FQNEAQ.

The rearrangement joins TRBV7-8 to TRBJ1-3; D call uncertain. The CDR3 is made up of 16 amino acids. Germline assignment: CDR1 SGHVS and CDR2 FQNEAQ. The V end was cut by 1 base, the J end by 0 bases, with 10 bases between. The CDR3 coding sequence is TGTGCCAGCAGCTTAGGTCCGGCCACCTCTGGAAACACCATATATTTT. Residues: CASSLGPATSGNTIYF.

The chain joins TRBV11-2 to TRBJ2-1, with D perhaps being TRBD1 or TRBD2 (6 bases each). V was pared by 5 bases and J by 3 bases, with 17 bases between. In germline, CDR1 is SGHAT, CDR2 FQNNGV. CDR3 length: 16 amino acids. CDR3 nucleotides: TGTGCCAGCAGCGGCACTAGGGGGGAATACTACAATGAGCAGTTCTTC. It encodes CASSGTRGEYYNEQFF. The entire variable domain, with the rest obtained from reference TRBV11-2 and TRBJ2-1, is as follows: EAGVAQSPRYKIIEKRQSVAFWCNPISGHATLYWYQQILGQGPKLLIQFQNNGVVDDSQLPKDRFSAERLKGVDSTLKIQPAKLEDSAVYLCASSGTRGEYYNEQFFGPGTRLTVL.

The chain couples TRBV7-2 to TRBJ2-3; D unclear. V lost 5 bases and J lost 7, with 10 bases in between. Germline values: CDR1 SGHTA, CDR2 FQGNSA. The CDR3 is 12 amino acids. CDR3 in amino acids: CASSRLEYTQYF. The DNA of the CDR3 is TGTGCCAGCAGCCGTTTAGAGTATACGCAGTATTTT.

The chain joins TRBV5-4 to TRBJ1-1; a possible D gene is TRBD1 (5 bases). The germline V gene has CDR1 SGHNT and CDR2 YYREEE (reference sequence). V lost 7 bases and J lost 1, with 14 bases in between. The CDR3 runs 14 residues. CDR3 sequence reads: CASGSGISNTEAFF. The CDR3 DNA sequence: TGTGCCAGCGGATCAGGGATCTCGAACACTGAAGCTTTCTTT.

This clone was recorded a few times. The rearrangement joins TRBV11-2 to TRBJ2-3; the D is unclear. The V gene lost 5 bases and the J gene lost 3 bases, with 12 bases spanning the gap. CDR3 size: 14 residues. Germline assignment: CDR1 SGHAT and CDR2 FQNNGV. The CDR3 loop reads CASSTLQRTDTQYF. The CDR3 DNA sequence: TGTGCCAGCAGCACACTACAAAGAACAGATACGCAGTATTTT.

The chain has TRBV27 and TRBJ2-7, with 7 bases that match TRBD1. V trimming: 0 bases; J trimming: 4 bases; junction bases outside the gene matches: 3. Germline lookup yields CDR1 MNHEY and CDR2 SMNVEV (reference sequence). CDR3 length: 14 amino acids. CDR3 sequence (DNA): TGTGCCAGCAGTTTATCGCGACAGGGTTACGAGCAGTACTTC. The encoded protein is CASSLSRQGYEQYF.

The genes are TRBV5-1 and TRBJ2-1; 11 bases match TRBD2. The CDR3 spans 17 residues. V dropped 4 bases and J dropped 8; count of bases not matched to a gene: 14. Germline CDR1 is SGHRS and CDR2 is YFSETQ. This chain's CDR3 is CASSTSTGTSGSHEQFF. The CDR3 DNA follows: TGCGCCAGCAGCACCAGCACCGGGACTAGCGGATCACATGAGCAGTTCTTC.

Here the CDR3 reads CASRPVRENTGELFF. For the CDR3, the DNA is TGTGCCAGCAGACCAGTCCGGGAAAACACCGGGGAGCTGTTTTTT. The chain combines TRBV11-2 with TRBJ2-2; a possible D gene is TRBD2 (5 bases). The length of the CDR3 is 15 residues. V lost 6 bases and J lost 2, with 13 bases in between. Germline CDR1 and CDR2: SGHAT and FQNNGV. Using reference TRBV11-2 and TRBJ2-2 for the parts outside the CDR3, the full variable domain is EAGVAQSPRYKIIEKRQSVAFWCNPISGHATLYWYQQILGQGPKLLIQFQNNGVVDDSQLPKDRFSAERLKGVDSTLKIQPAKLEDSAVYLCASRPVRENTGELFFGEGSRLTVL.